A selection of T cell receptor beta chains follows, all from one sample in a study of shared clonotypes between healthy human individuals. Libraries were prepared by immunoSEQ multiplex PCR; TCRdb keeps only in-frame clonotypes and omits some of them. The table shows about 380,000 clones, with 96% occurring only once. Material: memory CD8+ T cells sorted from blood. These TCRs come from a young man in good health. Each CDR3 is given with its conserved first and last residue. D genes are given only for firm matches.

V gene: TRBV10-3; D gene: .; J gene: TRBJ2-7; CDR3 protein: CAISEDRYSYEQYF; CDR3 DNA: TGTGCCATCAGTGAGGACAGGTACTCCTACGAGCAGTACTTC
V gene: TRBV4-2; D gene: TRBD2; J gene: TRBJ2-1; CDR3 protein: CASSHLRGFNEQFF; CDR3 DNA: TGTGCCAGCAGCCATTTGCGGGGGTTCAATGAGCAGTTCTTC
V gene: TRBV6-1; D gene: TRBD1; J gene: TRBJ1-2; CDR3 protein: CAAQTGGAGMGGYTF; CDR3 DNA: TGTGCCGCCCAGACAGGGGGCGCGGGAATGGGTGGCTACACCTTC
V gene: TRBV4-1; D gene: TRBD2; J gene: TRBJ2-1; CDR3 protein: CASSQKKTSGRANEQFF; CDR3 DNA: TGCGCCAGCAGCCAAAAAAAAACTAGCGGGAGGGCCAATGAGCAGTTCTTC
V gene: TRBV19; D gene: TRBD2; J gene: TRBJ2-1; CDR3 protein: CASSTDSGINEQFF; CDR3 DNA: TGTGCCAGTAGTACCGATAGCGGGATCAATGAGCAGTTCTTC
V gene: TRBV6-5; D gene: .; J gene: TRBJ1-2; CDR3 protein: CASSYGTNYGYTF; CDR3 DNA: TGTGCCAGCAGTTACGGGACAAACTATGGCTACACCTTC
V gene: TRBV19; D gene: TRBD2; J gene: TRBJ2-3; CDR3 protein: CASRLAGHTDTQYF; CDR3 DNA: TGTGCCAGTAGACTAGCGGGACATACAGATACGCAGTATTTT
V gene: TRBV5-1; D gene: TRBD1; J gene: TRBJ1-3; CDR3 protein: CASSLGGQTGNTIYF; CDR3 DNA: TGCGCCAGCAGCTTGGGGGGACAGACAGGCAACACCATATATTTT
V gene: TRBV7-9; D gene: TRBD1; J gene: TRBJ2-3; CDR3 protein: CASSRDREVTDTQYF; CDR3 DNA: TGTGCCAGCAGCAGGGACAGGGAGGTGACAGATACGCAGTATTTT
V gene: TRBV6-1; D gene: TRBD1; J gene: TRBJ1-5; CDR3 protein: CASSPQGAGNQPQHF; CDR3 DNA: TGTGCCAGCAGCCCACAGGGGGCGGGAAATCAGCCCCAGCATTTT
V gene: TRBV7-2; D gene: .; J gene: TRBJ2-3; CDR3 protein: CASSLVGGGSGSRTDTQYF; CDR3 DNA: TGTGCCAGCAGCTTAGTGGGGGGCGGGAGCGGTTCCCGCACAGATACGCAGTATTTT
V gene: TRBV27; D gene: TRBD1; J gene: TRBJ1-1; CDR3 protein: CASSSQGGNTEAFF; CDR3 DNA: TGTGCCAGCAGTTCACAGGGGGGGAACACTGAAGCTTTCTTT
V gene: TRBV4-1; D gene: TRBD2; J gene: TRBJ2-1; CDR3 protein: CASSHHPGLAGSNLGNEQFF; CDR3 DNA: TGCGCCAGCAGCCACCACCCGGGACTAGCGGGCTCCAATTTGGGCAATGAGCAGTTCTTC
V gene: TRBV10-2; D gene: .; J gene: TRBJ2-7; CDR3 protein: CASSEYGQSYEQYF; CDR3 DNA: TGCGCCAGCAGTGAGTACGGACAGTCCTACGAGCAGTACTTC
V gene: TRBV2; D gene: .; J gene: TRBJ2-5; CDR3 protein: CASRGPAVGETQYF; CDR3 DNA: TGTGCCAGCAGGGGCCCCGCAGTTGGAGAGACCCAGTACTTC
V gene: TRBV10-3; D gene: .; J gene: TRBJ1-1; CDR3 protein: CAISVDRNTEAFF; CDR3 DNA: TGTGCCATCAGTGTGGACAGGAACACTGAAGCTTTCTTT